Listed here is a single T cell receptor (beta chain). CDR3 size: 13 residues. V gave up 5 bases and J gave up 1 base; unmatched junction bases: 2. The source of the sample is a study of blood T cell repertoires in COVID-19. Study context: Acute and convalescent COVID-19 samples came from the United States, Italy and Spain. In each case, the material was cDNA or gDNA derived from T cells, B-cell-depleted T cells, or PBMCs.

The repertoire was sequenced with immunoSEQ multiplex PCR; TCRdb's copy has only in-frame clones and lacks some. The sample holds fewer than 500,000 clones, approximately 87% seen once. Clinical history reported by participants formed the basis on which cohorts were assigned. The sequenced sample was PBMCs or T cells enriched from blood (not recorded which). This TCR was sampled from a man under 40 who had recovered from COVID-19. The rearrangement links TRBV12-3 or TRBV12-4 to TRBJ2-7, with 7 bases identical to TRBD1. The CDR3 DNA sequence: TGTGCCAGCAGTACAGGGGCTTCCTACGAGCAGTACTTC. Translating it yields CASSTGASYEQYF.